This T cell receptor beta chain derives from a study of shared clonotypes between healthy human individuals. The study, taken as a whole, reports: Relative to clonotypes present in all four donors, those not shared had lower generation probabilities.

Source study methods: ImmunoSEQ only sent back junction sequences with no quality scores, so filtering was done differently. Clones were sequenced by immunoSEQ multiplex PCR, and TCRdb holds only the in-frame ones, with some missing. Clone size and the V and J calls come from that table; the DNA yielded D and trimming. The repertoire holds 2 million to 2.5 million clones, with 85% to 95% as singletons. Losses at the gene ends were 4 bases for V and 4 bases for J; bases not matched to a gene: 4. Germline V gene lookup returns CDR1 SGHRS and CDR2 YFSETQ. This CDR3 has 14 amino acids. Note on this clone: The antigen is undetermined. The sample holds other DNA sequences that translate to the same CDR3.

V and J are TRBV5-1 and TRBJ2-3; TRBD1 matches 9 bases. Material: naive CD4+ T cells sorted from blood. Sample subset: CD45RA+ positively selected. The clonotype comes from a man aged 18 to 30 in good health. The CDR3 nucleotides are TGCGCCAGCAGCATAGACAGGGGGGCAGATACGCAGTATTTT. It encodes CASSIDRGADTQYF.